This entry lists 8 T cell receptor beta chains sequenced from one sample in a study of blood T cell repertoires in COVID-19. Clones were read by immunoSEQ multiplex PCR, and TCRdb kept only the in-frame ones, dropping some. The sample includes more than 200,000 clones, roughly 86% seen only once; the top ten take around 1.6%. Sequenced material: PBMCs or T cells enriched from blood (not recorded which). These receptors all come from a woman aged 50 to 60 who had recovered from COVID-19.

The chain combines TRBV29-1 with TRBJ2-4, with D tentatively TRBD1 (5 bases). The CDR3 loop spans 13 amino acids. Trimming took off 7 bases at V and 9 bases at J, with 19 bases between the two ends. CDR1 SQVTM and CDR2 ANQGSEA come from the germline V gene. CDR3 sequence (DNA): TGCAGCGGGGGCCTTACAGATATCGGCATTCAGTACTTC. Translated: CSGGLTDIGIQYF.

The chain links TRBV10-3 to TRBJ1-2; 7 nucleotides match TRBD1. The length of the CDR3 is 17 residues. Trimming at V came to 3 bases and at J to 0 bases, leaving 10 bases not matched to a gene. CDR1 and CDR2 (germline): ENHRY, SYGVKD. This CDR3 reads CAISDRDTGDSNYGYTF. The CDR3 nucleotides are TGTGCCATCAGTGATAGGGACACAGGGGATTCTAACTATGGCTACACCTTC.

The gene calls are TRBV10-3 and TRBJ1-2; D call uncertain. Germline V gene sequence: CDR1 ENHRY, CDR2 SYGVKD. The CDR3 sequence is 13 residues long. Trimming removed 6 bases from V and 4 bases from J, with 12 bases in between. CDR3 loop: CAISEDMFYGYTF. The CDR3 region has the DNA TGTGCCATCAGCGAAGACATGTTCTATGGCTACACCTTC.

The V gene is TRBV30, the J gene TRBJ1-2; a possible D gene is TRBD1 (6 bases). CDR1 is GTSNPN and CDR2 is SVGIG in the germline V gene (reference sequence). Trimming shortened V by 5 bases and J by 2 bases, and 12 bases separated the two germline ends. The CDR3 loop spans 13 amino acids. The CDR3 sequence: CAWQQGWNYGYTF. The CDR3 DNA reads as TGTGCCTGGCAACAGGGATGGAACTATGGCTACACCTTC.

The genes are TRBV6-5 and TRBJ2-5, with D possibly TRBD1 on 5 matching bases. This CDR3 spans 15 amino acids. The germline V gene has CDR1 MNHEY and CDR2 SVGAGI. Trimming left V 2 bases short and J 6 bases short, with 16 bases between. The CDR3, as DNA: TGTGCCAGCAGTTACGGCTATGGCCAGGGCAAGACCCAGTACTTC. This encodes CASSYGYGQGKTQYF.

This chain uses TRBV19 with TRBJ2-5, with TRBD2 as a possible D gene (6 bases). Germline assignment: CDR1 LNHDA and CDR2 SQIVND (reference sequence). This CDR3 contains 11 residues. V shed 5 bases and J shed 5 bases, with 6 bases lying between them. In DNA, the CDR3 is TGTGCCAGTAGTGGAGGGGAGACCCAGTACTTC. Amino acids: CASSGGETQYF.

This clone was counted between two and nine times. This CDR3 is CASSSRWRGRSYNEQFF. Written as DNA, the CDR3 is TGTGCCAGCAGCAGCCGATGGAGGGGTCGCTCCTACAATGAGCAGTTCTTC. The rearrangement links TRBV5-6 to TRBJ2-1; TRBD2 might be the D (6 bases). Germline V gives CDR1 SGHDT, CDR2 YYEEEE. The CDR3 loop spans 17 amino acids. Trimming removed 4 bases at V and 0 bases at J, with 17 bases between. Supplemented by reference TRBV5-6 and TRBJ2-1, the full variable domain reads DAGVTQSPTHLIKTRGQQVTLRCSPKSGHDTVSWYQQALGQGPQFIFQYYEEEERQRGNFPDRFSGHQFPNYSSELNVNALLLGDSALYLCASSSRWRGRSYNEQFFGPGTRLTVL.

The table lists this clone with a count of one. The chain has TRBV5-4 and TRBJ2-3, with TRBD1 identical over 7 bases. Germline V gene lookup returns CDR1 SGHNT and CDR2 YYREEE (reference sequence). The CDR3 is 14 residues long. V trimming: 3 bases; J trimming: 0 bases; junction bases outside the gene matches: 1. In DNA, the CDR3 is TGTGCCAGCAGCTCGGACAGGAGCACAGATACGCAGTATTTT. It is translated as CASSSDRSTDTQYF.